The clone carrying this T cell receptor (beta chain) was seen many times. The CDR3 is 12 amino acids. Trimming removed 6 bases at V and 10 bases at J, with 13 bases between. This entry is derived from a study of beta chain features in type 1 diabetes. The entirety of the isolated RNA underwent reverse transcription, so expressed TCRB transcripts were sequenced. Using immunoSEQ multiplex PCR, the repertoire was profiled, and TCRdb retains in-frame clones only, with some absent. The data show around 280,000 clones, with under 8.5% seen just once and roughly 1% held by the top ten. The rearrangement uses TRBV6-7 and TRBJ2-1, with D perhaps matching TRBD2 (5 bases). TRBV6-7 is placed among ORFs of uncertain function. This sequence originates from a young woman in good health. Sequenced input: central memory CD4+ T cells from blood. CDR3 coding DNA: TGTGCCAGCAGCCACTTGAGCGGCGAGCAGTTCTTC. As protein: CASSHLSGEQFF.